Listed below are T cell receptor beta chains from one sample, sequenced in a study of T cells in Graves' hyperthyroidism and ophthalmopathy. One entry per CDR3 protein, called by TCRdb with MiXCR from the multiplex PCR reads. The sample consists of 250,000 or so distinct CDR3 sequences, roughly 15% of them appearing once. Sequencing was performed on blood. Receptors originate from a woman younger than 30 with Graves' ophthalmopathy. CDR3s include the opening cysteine and the closing phenylalanine or tryptophan. Each record gives: D gene, J gene, V gene, clone size, CDR3 DNA, CDR3 protein. A D gene is named only where the DNA matches it firmly. Where a row states a size, it is once, few, many or the class of an expanded clone; other rows omit it.

D: TRBD2
J: TRBJ2-1
V: TRBV11-2
size: many
DNA: TGTGCCAGCAGCTTGCTTCCGGGGGGTGGCTCCTACAATGAGCAGTTCTTC
CDR3: CASSLLPGGGSYNEQFF

D: .
J: TRBJ1-3
V: TRBV9
size: few
DNA: TGTGCCAGCAGCCCAACCCTACAGGGCTCTGGAAACACCATATATTTT
CDR3: CASSPTLQGSGNTIYF

D: .
J: TRBJ1-2
V: TRBV15
size: .
DNA: TGTGCCACCAGCAACGACAATGTTGGTGGCTACACCTTC
CDR3: CATSNDNVGGYTF

D: TRBD1
J: TRBJ1-1
V: TRBV19
size: .
DNA: TGTGCCAGTAGTATTAGGACAGGGAACACTGAAGCTTTCTTT
CDR3: CASSIRTGNTEAFF

D: .
J: TRBJ1-3
V: TRBV28
size: many
DNA: TGTGCCAGCAGCAGGACAGACGGAAACACCATATATTTT
CDR3: CASSRTDGNTIYF

D: .
J: TRBJ1-1
V: TRBV15
size: many
DNA: TGTGCCACCAGCGTTACAGGGTTCACTGAAGCTTTCTTT
CDR3: CATSVTGFTEAFF

D: .
J: TRBJ2-1
V: TRBV9
size: few
DNA: TGTGCCAGCAGCGTAGCTACGTCGGTCTACAATGAGCAGTTCTTC
CDR3: CASSVATSVYNEQFF

D: .
J: TRBJ1-2
V: TRBV19
size: .
DNA: TGTGCCAGTAGTAAACCCCCTCAAAGACGGACGGTTAACTATGGCTACACCTTC
CDR3: CASSKPPQRRTVNYGYTF

D: TRBD1
J: TRBJ1-5
V: TRBV27
size: many
DNA: TGTGCCAGCAGTAGAACCGGGACAGCTATTCAGCCCCAGCATTTT
CDR3: CASSRTGTAIQPQHF

D: .
J: TRBJ2-3
V: TRBV7-9
size: many
DNA: TGTGCCAGCAGCTCTCTTAGCACAGATACGCAGTATTTT
CDR3: CASSSLSTDTQYF

D: TRBD1
J: TRBJ1-2
V: TRBV7-9
size: many
DNA: TGTGCCAGCAGCCTAACGGTAGGGGGCGCAGATGGCTACACCTTC
CDR3: CASSLTVGGADGYTF

D: TRBD1
J: TRBJ1-5
V: TRBV19
size: few
DNA: TGTGCCAGTTCCCGAGCGGGACAGGGGTTTCAGCCCCAGCATTTT
CDR3: CASSRAGQGFQPQHF

D: .
J: TRBJ1-1
V: TRBV4-1
size: many
DNA: TGCGCCAGCAGCCAAGACTTTTTCACTAGAATCGGACTGCATGAAGCTTTCTTT
CDR3: CASSQDFFTRIGLHEAFF

D: .
J: TRBJ2-7
V: TRBV20-1
size: many
DNA: TGCAGTGCTACTCCAGACAGGATCCACGAGCAGTACTTC
CDR3: CSATPDRIHEQYF

D: TRBD1
J: TRBJ1-4
V: TRBV25-1
size: many
DNA: TGTGCCAGCAGACCCTCCCCGGGACAGGGGAATGAAAAACTGTTTTTT
CDR3: CASRPSPGQGNEKLFF

D: .
J: TRBJ2-7
V: TRBV4-3
size: many
DNA: TGCGCCAGCAGCCAAGACCGGGACGGCCCCTACGAGCAGTACTTC
CDR3: CASSQDRDGPYEQYF

D: .
J: TRBJ1-2
V: TRBV30
size: many
DNA: TGTGCCTGGAGCCTAGGGGGTGTCCGTTTAATGGGCTACACCTTC
CDR3: CAWSLGGVRLMGYTF

D: .
J: TRBJ1-2
V: TRBV9
size: .
DNA: TGTGCCAGCAGCGGATTGTCGGGTAGGCAGGGGAACTATGGCTACACCTTC
CDR3: CASSGLSGRQGNYGYTF

D: TRBD2
J: TRBJ2-1
V: TRBV11-2
size: many
DNA: TGTGCCAGCAGCTTCAGGGCGGGGGGGTGGAATGAGCAGTTCTTC
CDR3: CASSFRAGGWNEQFF

D: .
J: TRBJ2-3
V: TRBV12-3/TRBV12-4
size: .
DNA: TGTGCCAGCAGTTTAGCGGGGGGTTATACGCAGTATTTT
CDR3: CASSLAGGYTQYF

D: TRBD1
J: TRBJ2-5
V: TRBV28
size: many
DNA: TGTGCCAGCAGTTTTTTTGGACAGGGCGAGGGGACCCAGTACTTC
CDR3: CASSFFGQGEGTQYF

D: .
J: TRBJ1-1
V: TRBV5-1
size: many
DNA: TGCGCTTCCACCGGCCCAGGGACGAACACTGAAGCTTTCTTT
CDR3: CASTGPGTNTEAFF

D: .
J: TRBJ2-3
V: TRBV5-4
size: many
DNA: TGTGCCAGCAGCCAAACCTTACTAGGGGTAACAGATACGCAGTATTTT
CDR3: CASSQTLLGVTDTQYF

D: TRBD2
J: TRBJ2-5
V: TRBV11-2
size: .
DNA: TGTGCCAGCAGCCGCAGACTAGCGGGAGAGGGGGAGACCCAGTACTTC
CDR3: CASSRRLAGEGETQYF

D: .
J: TRBJ2-3
V: TRBV20-1
size: many
DNA: TGCAGTGCTAGCCCCGTCGGTTCGCAGTATTTT
CDR3: CSASPVGSQYF

D: .
J: TRBJ2-5
V: TRBV20-1
size: many
DNA: TGCAGTGCTAGAGATTTACTTGCCCCAGGAGAGACCCAGTACTTC
CDR3: CSARDLLAPGETQYF